This TCR beta chain comes out of a study of cytomegalovirus exposure and HLA in healthy donors. Study-wide results and caveats: Reports showed the classifier diagnosing cytomegalovirus status with high specificity and sensitivity.

PCR employed 60 Vbeta and 13 Jbeta primers. How the authors handled the data: Approximately 12 million of the approximately 80 million unique TCR beta chains counted in a later analysis were shared. The table came from immunoSEQ multiplex PCR; TCRdb's copy has only in-frame clones and leaves some out. V, J and clone size were drawn from that table, and D and trimming were deduced from the DNA. Its table records over 60,000 clones. While unrecorded immune exposures were likely, the donors were nominally healthy when sampled. This CDR3 is 15 amino acids long. The ends were cut back, 3 bases at V and 5 bases at J, with 16 bases in the middle. The germline gives CDR1 MGHDK, CDR2 SYGVNS. In regard to this clone: Its antigen is not identified.

Source material: PBMCs. This clonotype was sampled from a female donor in good health and CMV-seropositive. The genes are TRBV25-1 and TRBJ2-5, with D maybe TRBD2 (5 bases). The CDR3 loop reads CASSDERAPRETQYF. CDR3 coding DNA: TGTGCCAGCAGTGACGAGAGGGCTCCACGGGAGACCCAGTACTTC.